This record looks at one T cell receptor (beta chain) sequence and its context. Profiling relied on immunoSEQ multiplex PCR, and the TCRdb table lists in-frame clones only, not all of them. The sample holds 110,000 to 150,000 clones, around 90% seen once. The entry originates in a study of T cell responses to AZD1222 COVID-19 vaccine. The V and J ends lost 3 bases and 9 bases, in that order; junction bases with no gene match: 5. Germline values: CDR1 SGHAT, CDR2 FQNNGV. The CDR3 has 13 amino acids. The chain uses TRBV11-2 and TRBJ2-1; 7 nucleotides agree with TRBD2. The TCR sequence derives from an adult in good health. Material: peripheral blood, obtained on day 0 of AZD1222 vaccination. The CDR3 protein is CASSFGEGSEQFF. CDR3 nucleotides: TGTGCCAGCAGCTTTGGGGAGGGGAGTGAGCAGTTCTTC.